This T cell receptor beta chain was documented in a study of patients and donors after allogeneic stem cell transplantation. TCRdb called the RT-PCR reads again in MiXCR, with one record for every CDR3 protein. The profile covers 800,000 to 1,000,000 distinct CDR3 sequences, with approximately 19% appearing a single time and approximately 5.9% taken by the ten largest. Trimming removed 0 bases from V and 8 bases from J, with 16 bases in between. The CDR3 sequence is 15 residues long. Germline V lookup: CDR1 MNHNS, CDR2 SASEGT. Sequenced input: blood, either unsorted or a sorted T cell fraction (not recorded which). This chain joins TRBV6-1 and TRBJ1-2; unclear D gene. The receptor was derived from a human donor who was either an allogeneic HSCT recipient or a stem cell or donor lymphocyte infusion donor (not recorded which). It is not recorded whose cells these are; they may come from a transplant donor. DNA for the CDR3: TGTGCCAGCAGTGAAGCGTCAAAAGGGTGGGGAGGCTACACCTTC. The encoded protein is CASSEASKGWGGYTF.